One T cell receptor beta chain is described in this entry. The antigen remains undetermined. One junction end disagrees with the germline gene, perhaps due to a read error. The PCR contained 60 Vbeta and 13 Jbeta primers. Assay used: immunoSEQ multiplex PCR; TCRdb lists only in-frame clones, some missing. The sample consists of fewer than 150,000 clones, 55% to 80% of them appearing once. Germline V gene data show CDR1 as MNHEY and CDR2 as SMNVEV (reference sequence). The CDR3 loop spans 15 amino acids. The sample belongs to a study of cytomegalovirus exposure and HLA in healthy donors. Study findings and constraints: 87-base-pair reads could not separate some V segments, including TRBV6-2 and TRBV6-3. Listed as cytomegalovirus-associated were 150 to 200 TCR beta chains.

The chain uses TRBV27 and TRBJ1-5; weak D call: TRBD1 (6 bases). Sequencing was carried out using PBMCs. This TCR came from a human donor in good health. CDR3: CASGLIGQIHQPQHF. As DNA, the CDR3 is TGTGCCAGCGGTTTAATCGGACAGATTCATCAGCCCCAGCATTTT.